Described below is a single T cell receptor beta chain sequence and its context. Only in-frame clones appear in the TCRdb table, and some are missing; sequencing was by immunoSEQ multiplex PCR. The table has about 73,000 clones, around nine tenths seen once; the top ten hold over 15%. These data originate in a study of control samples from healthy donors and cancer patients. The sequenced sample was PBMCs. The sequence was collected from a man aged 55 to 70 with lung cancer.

The CDR3 nucleotides read TGTGCCAGCAGCTTAGCGGCGGGGATCCCGTTCAATGAGCAGTTCTTC. Translated: CASSLAAGIPFNEQFF. This sequence joins TRBV7-3 and TRBJ2-1; a possible D gene is TRBD2 (6 bases). There are 16 residues in the CDR3. V lost 2 bases and J lost 6, with 17 bases in between. Germline V CDR1 and CDR2: SGHTA, FQGTGA.